Listed here are 31 T cell receptor beta chains from one sample, sequenced in a study of regulatory T cells in long-lasting Graves disease. Construction of the TCR beta libraries employed iRepertoire HTBI primers in conjunction with Arm-PCR of CDR3 regions. TCRdb passed the multiplex PCR reads through MiXCR, listing each CDR3 protein once. The table has hundreds of thousands of distinct CDR3 sequences, more than 20% seen once. Noted time point: persistent/refractory GD, antithyroid drugs over 5 years with positive TRAb. The TCR library was made from RNA extracted from PBMCs. Specimen: peripheral blood mononuclear cells (PBMCs), collected when the disease was refractory, from a patient treated with antithyroid drugs. These TCRs come from a female donor with Graves disease.

This chain joins TRBV20-1 and TRBJ2-7; TRBD2 matches 7 bases. Germline CDR1 is DFQATT and CDR2 is SNEGSKA (reference sequence). The CDR3 length is 13 residues. Trimming took 3 bases from V and 4 from J; bases not matched to a gene: 6. For the CDR3, the DNA is TGCAGTGCTAGCACCACTAGCGAATACGAGCAGTACTTC. Its protein product is CSASTTSEYEQYF.

There are many counts of this clonotype. J is TRBJ1-4 and V is TRBV2; D may be TRBD1 (6 bases). Germline CDR1 is SNHLY and CDR2 is FYNNEI. The CDR3 loop spans 15 amino acids. Trimming shortened V by 6 bases and J by 7 bases, and 18 bases separated the two germline ends. The CDR3 loop is CASREQGTGVEKLFF. The CDR3 DNA follows: TGTGCCAGCAGGGAACAGGGTACGGGGGTTGAAAAACTGTTTTTT. Variable domain in full (rest from reference TRBV2 and TRBJ1-4): EPEVTQTPSHQVTQMGQEVILRCVPISNHLYFYWYRQILGQKVEFLVSFYNNEISEKSEIFDDQFSVERPDGSNFTLKIRSTKLEDSAMYFCASREQGTGVEKLFFGSGTQLSVL.

As regards this clonotype: This sequence may be a read error, since a much larger clone differs from it by one base. The CDR3 sequence: CASSYKRATATNEKLFF. The CDR3 DNA follows: TGTGCCAGCAGTTATAAGCGAGCAACTGCAACTAATGAAAAACTGTTTTTT. The chain employs TRBV6-4 and TRBJ1-4; D remains ambiguous. The CDR3 covers 17 residues. Germline V gives CDR1 MRHNA, CDR2 SNTAGT. The V gene lost 5 bases and the J gene lost 0 bases, with 16 bases spanning the gap.

This clonotype turned up a few times. The rearrangement uses TRBV30 and TRBJ2-7, with 8 bases that match TRBD1. The trim removed 7 bases at V and 1 base at J, leaving 9 bases unmatched. The length of the CDR3 is 14 residues. CDR1 is GTSNPN, CDR2 SVGIG, per germline (reference sequence). CDR3 in amino acids: CASELQGGSYEQYF. DNA for the CDR3: TGTGCCTCTGAACTACAGGGGGGATCCTACGAGCAGTACTTC.

This sequence joins TRBV5-1 and TRBJ1-6, with D perhaps matching TRBD1 (6 bases). CDR3 length equals 15 residues. V was clipped by 0 bases and J by 8 bases, with 12 bases between them. Germline V gene lookup returns CDR1 SGHRS and CDR2 YFSETQ. The CDR3 DNA follows: TGCGCCAGCAGCTTGGAGTCGGGGGCACATTCACCCCTCCACTTT. Its translation: CASSLESGAHSPLHF.

This chain links TRBV6-1 with TRBJ2-7, with TRBD1 matching over 8 bases. CDR1 is MNHNS, CDR2 SASEGT, per germline. With 8 bases clipped from V and 0 bases from J, the junction kept 9 bases outside the gene matches. The CDR3 totals 15 residues. CDR3 sequence reads: CASSEGQGYSYEQYF. The DNA of the CDR3 is TGTGCCAGCTCGGAAGGACAGGGCTACTCCTACGAGCAGTACTTC.

This clonotype was seen at least ten times. V usage is TRBV29-1 and J usage is TRBJ2-5, with D perhaps TRBD2 (6 bases). The V and J ends lost 1 base and 0 bases respectively, with 6 bases between them. Germline V gene lookup returns CDR1 SQVTM and CDR2 ANQGSEA. CDR3 size: 13 residues. In nucleotides, the CDR3 is TGCAGCGTTGAAGGGGACTACCAAGAGACCCAGTACTTC. Protein: CSVEGDYQETQYF.

This clonotype was counted at least ten times. The J gene is TRBJ2-5, the V gene TRBV12-3 or TRBV12-4; D might be TRBD1 (5 bases). The CDR3 is 14 amino acids. V was pared by 7 bases and J by 4 bases, with 16 bases between. The CDR3 DNA reads as TGTGCCAGCACCCAGGACACTCCTTCAGAGACCCAGTACTTC. This sequence encodes CASTQDTPSETQYF.

This clonotype was counted at least ten times. The chain couples TRBV28 to TRBJ1-5; D unclear. This CDR3 has 16 residues. The V end lost 5 bases, the J end lost 1 base, and 15 bases lay between the germline ends. The germline CDR1 and CDR2 sequences are MDHEN and SYDVKM. CDR3 amino acids: CASSPLRRLSNQPQHF. CDR3 bases: TGTGCCAGCAGTCCCCTCCGAAGGCTAAGCAATCAGCCCCAGCATTTT.

This clonotype occurred once. The rearrangement links TRBV9 to TRBJ2-7; maybe TRBD1 (7 bases). CDR1 and CDR2 (germline): SGDLS, YYNGEE. Trimming took 3 bases from V and 5 from J, leaving 15 bases between them. The CDR3 is 14 residues long. The CDR3 sequence: CASSAEGAKDEQYF. DNA for the CDR3: TGTGCCAGCAGCGCGGAGGGGGCTAAGGACGAGCAGTACTTC.

Only a few counts were recorded for this clonotype. The CDR3 loop reads CASSQAILAGVGEQYF. In nucleotides, the CDR3 is TGCGCCAGCAGCCAAGCGATACTAGCGGGAGTAGGAGAGCAGTACTTC. The genes are TRBV4-1 and TRBJ2-7, with 11 bases matching TRBD2. Germline lookup yields CDR1 MGHRA and CDR2 YSYEKL. This CDR3 has 16 amino acids. J gave up 7 bases and V 1 base, and 9 bases lay outside the gene matches.

The sample holds a few counts of this clonotype. J is TRBJ2-5 and V is TRBV7-6; D might be TRBD1 (5 bases). This CDR3 contains 14 residues. Germline lookup yields CDR1 SGHVS and CDR2 FNYEAQ. V was clipped by 1 base and J by 5 bases, with 11 bases between them. The CDR3 here is CASSLEAGWETQYF. The CDR3 DNA sequence: TGTGCCAGCAGCTTAGAGGCAGGGTGGGAGACCCAGTACTTC.

This clonotype was counted ten times or more. This chain links TRBV6-5 with TRBJ1-1; D not certain. CDR3 size: 14 residues. V was shortened by 0 bases and J by 9 bases, with 14 bases between the two germline ends. CDR1 and CDR2 from the germline V gene are MNHEY and SVGAGI. Here the CDR3 reads CASSYSMAQTQAFF. CDR3 sequence (DNA): TGTGCCAGCAGTTACTCCATGGCCCAAACCCAAGCTTTCTTT.

The rearrangement joins TRBV30 to TRBJ2-2, with 12 positions matching TRBD2. V gave up 1 base and J gave up 4 bases; unmatched junction bases: 10. The CDR3 consists of 18 residues. Germline V gives CDR1 GTSNPN, CDR2 SVGIG (reference sequence). The CDR3: CAWSALAGGPRGTGELFF. DNA for the CDR3: TGTGCCTGGAGTGCGCTAGCGGGAGGGCCGAGGGGCACCGGGGAGCTGTTTTTT.

This clonotype was counted only a few times. The rearrangement uses TRBV6-1 and TRBJ1-6; possibly TRBD1 for D (6 bases). The CDR3 sequence is 15 residues long. V was cut by 3 bases and J by 5 bases, with 11 bases left in between. CDR1 is MNHNS and CDR2 is SASEGT in the germline V gene. CDR3 bases: TGTGCCAGCAGTGACCAACACAGGGATAATTCACCCCTCCACTTT. Encoded protein: CASSDQHRDNSPLHF.

In its sample, this clonotype was seen many times. The genes are TRBV12-3 or TRBV12-4 and TRBJ2-5, with a tentative D call TRBD2 (6 bases). This CDR3 is built from 13 residues. Trimming pared 7 bases from V and 4 bases from J, leaving 13 bases between. For the CDR3, the DNA is TGTGCCAGCACCGGCGGGGTGGGAGAGACCCAGTACTTC. Residues: CASTGGVGETQYF.

This clonotype was found many times. This rearrangement joins TRBV20-1 to TRBJ2-5; D unresolved. Germline V gene sequence: CDR1 DFQATT, CDR2 SNEGSKA (reference sequence). V was shortened by 3 bases and J by 1 base, with 3 bases between the two germline ends. CDR3 length equals 11 residues. The CDR3 bases are TGCAGTGCTAGTGTCCAAGAGACCCAGTACTTC. Encoded protein: CSASVQETQYF.

V is TRBV6-4 and J is TRBJ2-1; 9 bases are a match to TRBD2. CDR3 size: 16 residues. The V and J ends lost 4 bases and 7 bases, in that order; junction bases with no gene match: 11. From germline, CDR1 is MRHNA and CDR2 SNTAGT. CDR3 residues: CASSALSAGGRNEQFF. Written as DNA, the CDR3 is TGTGCCAGCAGTGCCCTCTCGGCGGGAGGGCGTAATGAGCAGTTCTTC.

The V gene is TRBV10-3, the J gene TRBJ1-2; no reliable D call. The CDR3 contains 13 residues. Germline values: CDR1 ENHRY, CDR2 SYGVKD. Trimming took off 2 bases at V and 4 bases at J, with 8 bases between the two ends. CDR3 loop: CAISEADGYGYTF. Here the CDR3 DNA reads TGTGCCATCAGTGAGGCCGACGGCTATGGCTACACCTTC.

V is TRBV20-1 and J is TRBJ2-7; 14 bases map to TRBD2. This CDR3 is 16 amino acids long. CDR1 and CDR2 from the germline V gene are DFQATT and SNEGSKA (reference sequence). V lost 2 bases, J lost 6 bases, and 9 bases stayed unmatched. CDR3 DNA: TGCAGTGCTAGAAGTGAGACTAGCGGGAGGGCCGGCGAGCAGTACTTC. Its protein product is CSARSETSGRAGEQYF.

This clonotype has more than one count but fewer than ten. The rearrangement uses TRBV25-1 and TRBJ1-2; D remains unclear. This CDR3 spans 13 amino acids. Germline V gene lookup returns CDR1 MGHDK and CDR2 SYGVNS. Trimming left V 3 bases short and J 6 bases short, with 11 bases between. The CDR3 loop is CASSELLKNGYTF. DNA of the CDR3: TGTGCCAGCAGTGAGCTTCTAAAGAATGGCTACACCTTC.

This clonotype was counted between two and nine times. This sequence joins TRBV30 and TRBJ1-1, with D possibly matching TRBD1 (6 bases). The germline V gene has CDR1 GTSNPN and CDR2 SVGIG (reference sequence). V gave up 2 bases and J gave up 11 bases, with 24 bases separating them. CDR3 length equals 15 residues. The DNA of the CDR3 is TGTGCCTGGAGTCCAGAGGACAGAACACAACATGGGGCTTTCTTT. It yields the protein CAWSPEDRTQHGAFF.

This chain joins TRBV7-9 and TRBJ2-2; 13 nucleotides agree with TRBD2. The V gene's germline CDR1 is SEHNR and CDR2 FQNEAQ (reference sequence). The CDR3 totals 19 residues. The junction had 12 bases not matched to a gene; V was cut back by 5 bases and J by 3 bases. The CDR3 coding sequence is TGTGCCAGCAGCCACGGGACTAGCGGGATACCATTTTACACCGGGGAGCTGTTTTTT. Translation: CASSHGTSGIPFYTGELFF. Full variable domain (outside the CDR3, taken from reference TRBV7-9 and TRBJ2-2): DTGVSQNPRHKITKRGQNVTFRCDPISEHNRLYWYRQTLGQGPEFLTYFQNEAQLEKSRLLSDRFSAERPKGSFSTLEIQRTEQGDSAMYLCASSHGTSGIPFYTGELFFGEGSRLTVL.

The rearrangement joins TRBV12-3 or TRBV12-4 to TRBJ2-3, with D unclear. The CDR3 consists of 13 residues. The ends were cut back, 4 bases at V and 9 bases at J, with 14 bases in the middle. The CDR3 nucleotides are TGTGCCAGCAGTTCTGCCTCAGTGGGCACGCAGTATTTT. It is translated as CASSSASVGTQYF.

In its sample, this clonotype was seen a few times. V gene TRBV11-3 combines with J gene TRBJ1-5; no firm D call. In germline, CDR1 is SGHNT, CDR2 YENEEA. The ends were cut back, 5 bases at V and 7 bases at J, with 21 bases in the middle. This CDR3 comprises 16 residues. CDR3 sequence reads: CASSPRPGPVMQPQHF. The CDR3 DNA follows: TGTGCCAGCAGCCCACGACCGGGCCCCGTGATGCAGCCCCAGCATTTT.

This chain connects TRBV10-3 to TRBJ2-2, with TRBD2 matching over 15 bases. The V gene's germline CDR1 is ENHRY and CDR2 SYGVKD. The CDR3 is made up of 19 amino acids. Trimming cost V 4 bases and J 8 bases; bases outside gene matches: 14. The CDR3 nucleotides read TGTGCCATCAGTGGAGCTCCGGGACTAGCGGGAGGCCCGATAGGGGAGCTGTTTTTT. Translation: CAISGAPGLAGGPIGELFF.

The table lists this clonotype with many counts. This chain connects TRBV29-1 to TRBJ2-5, with 7 bases that match TRBD1. Looked up from germline, CDR1 is SQVTM and CDR2 is ANQGSEA. The CDR3 runs 13 residues. The ends lost 2 bases at V and 5 bases at J; junction bases unmatched: 5. CDR3 in DNA: TGCAGCGTTGAACAGGGGGTTGGGGAGACCCAGTACTTC. This gives the protein CSVEQGVGETQYF.

This clonotype has ten or more counts. The V and J genes are TRBV20-1 and TRBJ2-5; tentative D call: TRBD1 (7 bases). With 5 bases removed from V and 4 bases from J, the gap between germline ends came to 17 bases. The CDR3 contains 14 residues. Looked up from germline, CDR1 is DFQATT and CDR2 is SNEGSKA (reference sequence). The CDR3 nucleotides are TGCAGTGCTGCAGGGGGACTGTTAGGAGAGACCCAGTACTTC. Translated: CSAAGGLLGETQYF.

The table lists this clonotype with many counts. The gene calls are TRBV7-2 and TRBJ1-5; perhaps TRBD1 as D (5 bases). This CDR3 is built from 14 residues. Germline lookup yields CDR1 SGHTA and CDR2 FQGNSA. V lost 1 base and J lost 5, with 9 bases in between. The chain's CDR3 is CASSLDQGHQPQHF. The CDR3 coding sequence is TGTGCCAGCAGCTTAGATCAGGGCCATCAGCCCCAGCATTTT.

The rearrangement links TRBV4-3 to TRBJ2-7, with 8 bases fitting TRBD1. V shed 0 bases, J shed 3 bases, and the junction held 7 bases outside the gene matches. The length of the CDR3 is 16 residues. In germline, CDR1 is LGHNA, CDR2 YSLEER. CDR3 in amino acids: CASSQDWTGLDYEQYF. The CDR3 DNA sequence: TGCGCCAGCAGCCAAGACTGGACAGGGCTCGACTACGAGCAGTACTTC.

This clonotype was counted a few times. This chain connects TRBV7-2 to TRBJ2-2, with a possible D match to TRBD2 (5 bases). V gave up 1 base and J gave up 9 bases, with 12 bases separating them. Germline V gives CDR1 SGHTA, CDR2 FQGNSA. The CDR3 extends over 14 amino acids. The CDR3 DNA sequence: TGTGCCAGCAGCTTAGGTCCTAGCTCCTGGGAGCTGTTTTTT. Amino acid sequence: CASSLGPSSWELFF.